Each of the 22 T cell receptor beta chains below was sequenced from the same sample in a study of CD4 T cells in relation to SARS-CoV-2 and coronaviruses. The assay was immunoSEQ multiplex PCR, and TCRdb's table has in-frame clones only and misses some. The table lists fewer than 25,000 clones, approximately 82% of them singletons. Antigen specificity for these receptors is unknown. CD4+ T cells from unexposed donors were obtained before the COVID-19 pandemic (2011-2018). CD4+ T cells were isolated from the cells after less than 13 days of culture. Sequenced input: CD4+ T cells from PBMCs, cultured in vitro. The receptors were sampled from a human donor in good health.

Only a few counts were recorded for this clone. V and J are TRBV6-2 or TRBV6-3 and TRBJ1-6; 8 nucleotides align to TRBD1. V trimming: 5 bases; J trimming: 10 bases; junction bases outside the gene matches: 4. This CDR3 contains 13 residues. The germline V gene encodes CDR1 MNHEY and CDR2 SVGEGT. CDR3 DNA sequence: TGTGCCAGCAGTAACGACAGGGGATCACCCCTCCACTTT. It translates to CASSNDRGSPLHF.

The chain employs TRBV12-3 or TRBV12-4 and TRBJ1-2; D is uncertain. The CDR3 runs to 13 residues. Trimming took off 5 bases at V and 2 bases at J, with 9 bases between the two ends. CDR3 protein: CASSPGRNYGYTF. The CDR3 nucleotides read TGTGCCAGCAGTCCAGGACGGAACTATGGCTACACCTTC.

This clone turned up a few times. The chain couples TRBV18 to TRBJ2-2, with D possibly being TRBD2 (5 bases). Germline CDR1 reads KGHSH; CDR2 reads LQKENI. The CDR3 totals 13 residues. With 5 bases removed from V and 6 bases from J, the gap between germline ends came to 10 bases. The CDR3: CASSVDYPGELFF. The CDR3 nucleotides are TGTGCCAGCTCAGTCGACTACCCCGGGGAGCTGTTTTTT.

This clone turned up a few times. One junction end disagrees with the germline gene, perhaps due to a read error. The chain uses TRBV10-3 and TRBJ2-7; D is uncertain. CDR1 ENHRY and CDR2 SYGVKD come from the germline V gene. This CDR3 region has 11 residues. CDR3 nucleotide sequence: TGTGCCATCAGAGAGTATTACGAGCAGTACTTC. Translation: CAIREYYEQYF.

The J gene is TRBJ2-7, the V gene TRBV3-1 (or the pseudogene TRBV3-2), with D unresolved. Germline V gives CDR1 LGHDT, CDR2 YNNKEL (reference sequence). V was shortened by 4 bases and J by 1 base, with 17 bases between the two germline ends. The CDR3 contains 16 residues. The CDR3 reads CASSPQRHSPSYEQYF. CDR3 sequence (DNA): TGTGCCAGCAGCCCCCAGAGACATTCTCCTTCCTACGAGCAGTACTTC.

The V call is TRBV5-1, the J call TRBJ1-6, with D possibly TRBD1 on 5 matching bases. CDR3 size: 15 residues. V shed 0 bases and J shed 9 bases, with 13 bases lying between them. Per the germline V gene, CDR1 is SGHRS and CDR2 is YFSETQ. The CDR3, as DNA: TGCGCCAGCAGCTTGGAGGGGTCCGAGGGTTCACCCCTCCACTTT. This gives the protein CASSLEGSEGSPLHF.

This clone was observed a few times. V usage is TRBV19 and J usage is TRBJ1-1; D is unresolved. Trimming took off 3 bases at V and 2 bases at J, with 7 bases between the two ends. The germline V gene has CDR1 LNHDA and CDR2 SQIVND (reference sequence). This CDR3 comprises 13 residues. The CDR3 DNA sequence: TGTGCCAGTAGTATCCTGGACAACACTGAAGCTTTCTTT. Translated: CASSILDNTEAFF.

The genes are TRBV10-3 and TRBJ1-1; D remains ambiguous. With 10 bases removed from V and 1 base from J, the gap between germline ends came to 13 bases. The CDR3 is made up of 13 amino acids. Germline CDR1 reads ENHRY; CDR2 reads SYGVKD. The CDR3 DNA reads TGTGCCACCCAGACTTCAGGGAACACTGAAGCTTTCTTT. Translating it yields CATQTSGNTEAFF.

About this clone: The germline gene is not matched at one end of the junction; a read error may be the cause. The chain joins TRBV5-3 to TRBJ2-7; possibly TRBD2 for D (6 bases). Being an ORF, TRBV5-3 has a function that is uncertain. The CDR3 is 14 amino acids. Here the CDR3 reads CARSSNRVRGRWDF. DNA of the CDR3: TGTGCCAGAAGCTCCAATCGGGTACGTGGGAGGTGGGACTTC.

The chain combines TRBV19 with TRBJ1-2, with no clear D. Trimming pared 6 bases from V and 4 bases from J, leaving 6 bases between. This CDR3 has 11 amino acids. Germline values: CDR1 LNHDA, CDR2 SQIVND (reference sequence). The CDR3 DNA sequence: TGTGCCAGTAGCAGGTCCTATGGCTACACCTTC. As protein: CASSRSYGYTF.

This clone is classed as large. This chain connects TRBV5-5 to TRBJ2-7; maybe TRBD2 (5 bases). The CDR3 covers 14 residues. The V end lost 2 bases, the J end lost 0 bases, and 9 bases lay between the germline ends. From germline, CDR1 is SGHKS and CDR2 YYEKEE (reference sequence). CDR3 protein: CASSFAGNSYEQYF. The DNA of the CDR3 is TGTGCCAGCAGCTTCGCGGGCAACTCCTACGAGCAGTACTTC.

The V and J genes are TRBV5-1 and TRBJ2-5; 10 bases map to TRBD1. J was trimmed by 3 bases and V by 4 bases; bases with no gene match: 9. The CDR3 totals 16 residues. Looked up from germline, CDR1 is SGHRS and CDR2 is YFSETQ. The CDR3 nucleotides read TGCGCCAGCAGCCTGTCCCCCGGGACAGGGGAAGAGACCCAGTACTTC. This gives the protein CASSLSPGTGEETQYF.

Here the CDR3 reads CASSESGGHSYEQYF. In DNA, the CDR3 is TGTGCCAGCAGTGAATCGGGAGGACACTCCTACGAGCAGTACTTC. V and J are TRBV6-1 and TRBJ2-7, with 7 bases matching TRBD2. Per germline, CDR1 MNHNS and CDR2 SASEGT. The CDR3 consists of 15 residues. Trimming cost V 2 bases and J 0 bases; bases outside gene matches: 4.

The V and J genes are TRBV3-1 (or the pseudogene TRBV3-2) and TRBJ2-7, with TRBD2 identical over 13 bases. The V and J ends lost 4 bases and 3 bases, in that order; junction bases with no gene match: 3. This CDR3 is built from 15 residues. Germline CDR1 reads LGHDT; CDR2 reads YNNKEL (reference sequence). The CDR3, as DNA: TGTGCCAGCAGCCCCGGGACTAGCGGGATCTACGAGCAGTACTTC. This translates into CASSPGTSGIYEQYF.

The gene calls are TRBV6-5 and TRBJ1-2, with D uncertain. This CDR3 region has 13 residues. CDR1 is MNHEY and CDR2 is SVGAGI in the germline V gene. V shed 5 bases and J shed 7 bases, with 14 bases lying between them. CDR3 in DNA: TGTGCCAGCAGTACCGGAAGATGGGGTGGCTACACCTTC. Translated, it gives CASSTGRWGGYTF.

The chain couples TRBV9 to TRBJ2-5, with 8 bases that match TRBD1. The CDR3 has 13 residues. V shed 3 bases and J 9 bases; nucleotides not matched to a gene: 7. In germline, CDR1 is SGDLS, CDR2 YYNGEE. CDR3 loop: CASSAGQGLPQYF. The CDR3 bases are TGTGCCAGCAGCGCCGGACAGGGATTGCCCCAGTACTTC.

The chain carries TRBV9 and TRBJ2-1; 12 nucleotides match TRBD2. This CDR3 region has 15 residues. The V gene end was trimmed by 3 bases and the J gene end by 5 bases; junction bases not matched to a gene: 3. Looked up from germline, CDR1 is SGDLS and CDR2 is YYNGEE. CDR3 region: CASSAWTSGNNEQFF. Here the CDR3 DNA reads TGTGCCAGCAGCGCCTGGACTAGCGGGAACAATGAGCAGTTCTTC.

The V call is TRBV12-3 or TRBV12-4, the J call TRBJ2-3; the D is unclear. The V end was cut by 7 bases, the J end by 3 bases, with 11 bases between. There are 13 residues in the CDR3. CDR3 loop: CASTLGPTDTQYF. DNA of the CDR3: TGTGCCAGCACTCTCGGTCCAACAGATACGCAGTATTTT.

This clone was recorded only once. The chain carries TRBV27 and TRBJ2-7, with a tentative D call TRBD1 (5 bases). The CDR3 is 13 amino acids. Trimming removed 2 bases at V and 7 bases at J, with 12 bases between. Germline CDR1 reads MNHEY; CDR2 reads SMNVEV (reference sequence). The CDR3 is CASSLGAPREQYF. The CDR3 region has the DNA TGTGCCAGCAGTTTAGGGGCACCCAGGGAGCAGTACTTC.

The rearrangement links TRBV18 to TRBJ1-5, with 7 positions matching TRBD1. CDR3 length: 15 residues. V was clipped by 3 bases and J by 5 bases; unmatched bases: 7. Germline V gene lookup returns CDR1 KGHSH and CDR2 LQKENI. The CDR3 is CASSPEGARDQPQHF. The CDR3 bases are TGTGCCAGCTCACCTGAGGGGGCGCGGGATCAGCCCCAGCATTTT.

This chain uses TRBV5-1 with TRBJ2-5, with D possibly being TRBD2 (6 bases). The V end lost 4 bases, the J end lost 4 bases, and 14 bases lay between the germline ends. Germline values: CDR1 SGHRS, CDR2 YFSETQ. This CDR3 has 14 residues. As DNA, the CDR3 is TGCGCCAGCAGCCTACCCCTGGGGGGAGAGACCCAGTACTTC. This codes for CASSLPLGGETQYF.

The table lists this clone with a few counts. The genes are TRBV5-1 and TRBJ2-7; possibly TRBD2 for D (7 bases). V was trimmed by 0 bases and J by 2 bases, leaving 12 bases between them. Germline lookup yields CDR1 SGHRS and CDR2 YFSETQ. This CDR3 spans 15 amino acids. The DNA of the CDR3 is TGCGCCAGCAGCTTGGCCGGAGGGGGGGCCTACGAGCAGTACTTC. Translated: CASSLAGGGAYEQYF.